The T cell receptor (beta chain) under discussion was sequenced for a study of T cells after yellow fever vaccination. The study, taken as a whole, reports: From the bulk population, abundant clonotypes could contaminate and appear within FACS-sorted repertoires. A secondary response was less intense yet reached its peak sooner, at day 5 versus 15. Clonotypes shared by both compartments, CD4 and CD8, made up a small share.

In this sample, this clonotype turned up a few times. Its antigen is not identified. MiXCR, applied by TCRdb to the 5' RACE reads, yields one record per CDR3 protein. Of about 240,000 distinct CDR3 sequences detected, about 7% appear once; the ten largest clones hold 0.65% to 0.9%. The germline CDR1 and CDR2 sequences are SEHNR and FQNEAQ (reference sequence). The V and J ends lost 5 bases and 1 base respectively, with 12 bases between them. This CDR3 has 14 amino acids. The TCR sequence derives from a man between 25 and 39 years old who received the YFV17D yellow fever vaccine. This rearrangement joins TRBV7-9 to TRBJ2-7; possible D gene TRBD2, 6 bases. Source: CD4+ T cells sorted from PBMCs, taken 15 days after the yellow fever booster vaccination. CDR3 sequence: CASSMGTHSYEQYF. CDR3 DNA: TGTGCCAGCAGCATGGGGACTCATTCCTACGAGCAGTACTTC.